This T cell receptor (beta chain) was documented in a study of response to subunit inactivated influenza vaccine (dated by TCRdb to 2017 to 2018). Regarding the research as a whole: Deep quantitative T cell receptor repertoire profiling was used in the study to track responses to a trivalent subunit inactivated influenza vaccine.

V loses 1 base, J loses 6 bases, and the germline ends lie 16 bases apart. Spanning cysteine to phenylalanine, the CDR3 consists of 15 amino acids. Only the CDR3 part of the read is kept: 45 bases, read in frame from the first base. The CDR1 and CDR2 encoded by the germline V gene (reference sequence) are DFQATT and SNEGSKA. In its sample, this clonotype was seen many times. The antigen this receptor binds is unknown. Per-base quality was not reported, and no clone a single base away is much larger than it. Libraries were prepared through RT-PCR. Sequencing was performed on an Illumina HiSeq 2500. The raw public data were reprocessed by TCRdb itself: fastp quality trimming at Q25, MiXCR clonotype calling, in-frame beta chains only. Rows are unified per CDR3 protein, each entry keeping the most common DNA and genes. The sample records more than 600,000 distinct CDR3 sequences, around 20% of which are singletons. Of the sample, under 13% falls within the top ten clones.

What the study reported, not specific to this receptor: It was suggested by the authors that each seasonal influenza vaccination may recruit only a limited number of new T cells.

This specimen consisted of PBMCs from blood, obtained around 5 days after vaccination. This TCR came from a man between 45 and 60 years old who received an inactivated influenza vaccine. Donor details come from another sample of the same person, matched by shared clones. The chain is encoded by TRBV20-1 joined to TRBJ2-4; TRBD2 is a weak D gene call, 6 bases matching. The nucleotide sequence is given as TGCAGTGCTAGAGTTGGGGGGAGTATCGGAAACATTCAGTACTTC. Translated, this gives CSARVGGSIGNIQYF.